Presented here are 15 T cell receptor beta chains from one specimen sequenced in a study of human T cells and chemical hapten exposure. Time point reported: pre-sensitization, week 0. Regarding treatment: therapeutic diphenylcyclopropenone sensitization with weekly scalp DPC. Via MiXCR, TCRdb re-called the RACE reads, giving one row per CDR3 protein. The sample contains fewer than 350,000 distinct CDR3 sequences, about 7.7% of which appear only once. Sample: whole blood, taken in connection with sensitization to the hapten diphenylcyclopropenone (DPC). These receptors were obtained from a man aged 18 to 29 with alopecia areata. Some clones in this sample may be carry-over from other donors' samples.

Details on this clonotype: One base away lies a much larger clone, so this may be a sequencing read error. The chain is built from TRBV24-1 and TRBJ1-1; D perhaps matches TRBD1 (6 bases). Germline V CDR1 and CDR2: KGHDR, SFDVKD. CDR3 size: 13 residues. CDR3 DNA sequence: TGTGCCACCAACGGGGGCCAGAACACTGATGCTTTCTTT. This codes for CATNGGQNTDAFF.

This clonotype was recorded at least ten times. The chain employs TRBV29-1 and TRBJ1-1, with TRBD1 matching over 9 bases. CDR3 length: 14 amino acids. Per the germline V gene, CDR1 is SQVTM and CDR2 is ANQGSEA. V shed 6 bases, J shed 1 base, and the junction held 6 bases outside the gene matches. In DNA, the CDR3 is TGCAGCGTCCGCGCACAGGGGGCGAACACTGAAGCTTTCTTT. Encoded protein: CSVRAQGANTEAFF.

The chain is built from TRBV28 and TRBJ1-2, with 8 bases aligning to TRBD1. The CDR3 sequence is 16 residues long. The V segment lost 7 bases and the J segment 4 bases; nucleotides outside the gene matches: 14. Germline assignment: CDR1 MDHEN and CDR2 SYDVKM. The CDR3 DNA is TGTGCCAGCACTTCGCCGGGACAGGCCGTAGGCTATGGCTACACCTTC. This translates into CASTSPGQAVGYGYTF.

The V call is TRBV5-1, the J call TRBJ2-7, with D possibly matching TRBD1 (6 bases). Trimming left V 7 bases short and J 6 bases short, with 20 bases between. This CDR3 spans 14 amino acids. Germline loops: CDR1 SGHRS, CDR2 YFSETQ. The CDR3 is CASGTWGPDSEQYF. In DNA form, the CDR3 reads TGCGCCAGCGGCACCTGGGGCCCGGACAGCGAGCAGTACTTC.

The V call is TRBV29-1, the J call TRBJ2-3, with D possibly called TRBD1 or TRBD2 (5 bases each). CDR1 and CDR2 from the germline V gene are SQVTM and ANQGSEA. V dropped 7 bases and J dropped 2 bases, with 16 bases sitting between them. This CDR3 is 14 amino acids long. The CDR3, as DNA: TGCAGCGCCCCGGCCGGGGCGTACACAGATACGCAGTATTTT. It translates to CSAPAGAYTDTQYF.

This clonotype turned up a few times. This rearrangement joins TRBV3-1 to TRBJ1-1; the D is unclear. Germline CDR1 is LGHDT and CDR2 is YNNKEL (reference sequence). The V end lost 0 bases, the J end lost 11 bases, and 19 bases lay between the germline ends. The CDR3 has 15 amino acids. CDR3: CASSQDLVDPNQAFF. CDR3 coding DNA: TGTGCCAGCAGCCAAGACTTAGTCGACCCTAACCAGGCTTTCTTT.

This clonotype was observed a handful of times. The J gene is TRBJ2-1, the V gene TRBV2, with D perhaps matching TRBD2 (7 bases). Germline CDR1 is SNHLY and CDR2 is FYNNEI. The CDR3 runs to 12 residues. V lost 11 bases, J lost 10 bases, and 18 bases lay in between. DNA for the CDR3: TGTGCCGTAGAAAGAGGGGGAGGGGAGCAGTTCTTC. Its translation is CAVERGGGEQFF.

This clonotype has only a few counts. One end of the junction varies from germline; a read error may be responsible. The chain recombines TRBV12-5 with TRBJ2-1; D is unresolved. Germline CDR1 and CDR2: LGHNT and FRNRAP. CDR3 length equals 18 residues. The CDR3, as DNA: TGTGCTAGTGGTTTGCCACCGGGCCTTACCACCTCCCACAATGAGCAGTTCTTC. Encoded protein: CASGLPPGLTTSHNEQFF. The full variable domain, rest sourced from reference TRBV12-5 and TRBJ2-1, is DARVTQTPRHKVTEMGQEVTMRCQPILGHNTVFWYRQTMMQGLELLAYFRNRAPLDDSGMPKDRFSAEMPDATLATLKIQPSEPRDSAVYFCASGLPPGLTTSHNEQFFGPGTRLTVL.

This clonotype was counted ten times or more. This CDR3 is CASSVEAYSNQPQHF. CDR3 nucleotides: TGTGCCAGCAGCGTAGAGGCCTATAGCAATCAGCCCCAGCATTTT. This rearrangement joins TRBV9 to TRBJ1-5, with D hard to call. Trimming left V 0 bases short and J 0 bases short, with 7 bases between. The CDR3 totals 15 residues. Germline V gene sequence: CDR1 SGDLS, CDR2 YYNGEE.

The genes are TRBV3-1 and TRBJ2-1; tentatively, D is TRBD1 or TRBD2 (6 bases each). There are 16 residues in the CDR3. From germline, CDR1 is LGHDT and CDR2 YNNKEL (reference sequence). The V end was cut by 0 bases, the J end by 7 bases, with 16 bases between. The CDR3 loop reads CASSQEARGGMNEQFF. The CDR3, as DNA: TGTGCCAGCAGCCAAGAGGCCAGGGGAGGTATGAATGAGCAGTTCTTC.

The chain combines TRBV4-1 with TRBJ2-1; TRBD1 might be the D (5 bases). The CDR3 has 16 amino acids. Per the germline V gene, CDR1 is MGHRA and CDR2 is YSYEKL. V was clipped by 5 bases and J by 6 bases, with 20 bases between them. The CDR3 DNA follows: TGCGCCAGCAGCGCCCCCCCCGCAGGGCGTTTCAATGAGCAGTTCTTC. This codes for CASSAPPAGRFNEQFF.

The CDR3 nucleotides are TGTGCCACCACCGGGACAGCCTTTTCTCTCAATCAGCCCCAGCATTTT. Translation: CATTGTAFSLNQPQHF. V and J are TRBV6-2 or TRBV6-3 and TRBJ1-5; 7 bases fit TRBD1. The germline CDR1 and CDR2 sequences are MNHEY and SVGEGT. The ends lost 10 bases at V and 3 bases at J; junction bases unmatched: 15. This CDR3 is built from 16 residues.

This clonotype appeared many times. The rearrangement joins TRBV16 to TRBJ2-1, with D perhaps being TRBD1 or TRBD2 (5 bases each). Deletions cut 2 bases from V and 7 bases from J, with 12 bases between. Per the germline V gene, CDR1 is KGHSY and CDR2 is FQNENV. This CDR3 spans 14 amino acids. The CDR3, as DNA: TGTGCCAGCAGCCAACCCGAGGGGTTAAATGAGCAGTTCTTC. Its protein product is CASSQPEGLNEQFF.

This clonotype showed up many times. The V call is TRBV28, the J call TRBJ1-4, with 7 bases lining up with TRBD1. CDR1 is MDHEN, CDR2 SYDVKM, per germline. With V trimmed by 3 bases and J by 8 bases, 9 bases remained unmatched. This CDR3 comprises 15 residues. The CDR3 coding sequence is TGTGCCAGCAGTTTCATACAGGGGAGCGGGGAAAAACTGTTTTTT. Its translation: CASSFIQGSGEKLFF.

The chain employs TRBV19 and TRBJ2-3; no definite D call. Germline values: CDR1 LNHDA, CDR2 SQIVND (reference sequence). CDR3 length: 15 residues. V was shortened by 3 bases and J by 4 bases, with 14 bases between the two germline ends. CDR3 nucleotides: TGTGCCAGTAGTATTGATCTGAATGGGGCAGATACGCAGTATTTT. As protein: CASSIDLNGADTQYF. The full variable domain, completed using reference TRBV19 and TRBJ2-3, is DGGITQSPKYLFRKEGQNVTLSCEQNLNHDAMYWYRQDPGQGLRLIYYSQIVNDFQKGDIAEGYSVSREKKESFPLTVTSAQKNPTAFYLCASSIDLNGADTQYFGPGTRLTVL.